This paragraph reports one TCR beta chain. The sample is drawn from a study of blood T cell repertoires in COVID-19. Study details: Material from acute and convalescent COVID-19 was sourced from the United States, Italy and Spain.

In the authors' methods: Amplification with reference gene primers provided the estimates of nucleated cell counts. The data were produced by immunoSEQ multiplex PCR, yet TCRdb's version contains in-frame clones alone and is incomplete. Clonal size and the V and J genes are those of that table, whereas D and trimming came from the DNA. The repertoire has about 170,000 clones, more than 70% of them found once; the top ten carry around 1.9%. Trimming took off 5 bases at V and 5 bases at J, with 20 bases between the two ends. CDR1 and CDR2 from the germline V gene are SGHVS and FQNEAQ. This CDR3 region has 16 residues.

This sequence was found in a man in his forties or fifties who had recovered from COVID-19. Source material: peripheral blood. The chain uses TRBV7-8 and TRBJ2-3, with D maybe TRBD2 (6 bases). CDR3 DNA sequence: TGTGCCAGCAGCGAAGCGGGTAGTAGACTGGGAGATACGCAGTATTTT. Amino acid sequence: CASSEAGSRLGDTQYF.